Listed here are 11 T cell receptor beta chains from one sample, sequenced in a study of T cells after yellow fever vaccination (dated by TCRdb to the late 2010s). In the paper's terms, the treatment or condition label means: live attenuated yellow fever vaccine strain. Libraries were made using 5' RACE. The data were produced on an Illumina HiSeq 2500. Through fastp at Q25 and MiXCR, TCRdb rebuilt clones from the public reads, retaining in-frame beta chains. Rows merge per CDR3 protein into single entries with the most common DNA and genes. Counted in this sample were hundreds of thousands of distinct CDR3 sequences; 8.7% of them appeared once. The ten largest clonotypes hold about 20% of the sample. The sequencing here drew on PBMCs, taken on the day of the first yellow fever vaccination. These receptors were collected from a man aged 18 to 30 who received the YFV17D yellow fever vaccine.

This clonotype showed up just a few times. The V call is TRBV28, the J call TRBJ1-5, with a possible D match to TRBD1 (5 bases). V was trimmed by 3 bases and J by 6 bases, leaving 12 bases between them. The germline V gene has CDR1 MDHEN and CDR2 SYDVKM. The CDR3 has 14 residues. CDR3 amino acids: CASSFPGASQPQHF. CDR3 sequence (DNA): TGTGCCAGCAGTTTCCCCGGGGCAAGTCAGCCCCAGCATTTT.

This clonotype was counted only a few times. The chain employs TRBV20-1 and TRBJ2-5, with D unresolved. The germline gives CDR1 DFQATT, CDR2 SNEGSKA (reference sequence). Trimming cost V 4 bases and J 3 bases, with 18 bases left between them. The CDR3 sequence is 15 residues long. DNA for the CDR3: TGCAGTGCTACGCAAGCCTCCAGTATTGAAGAGACCCAGTACTTC. Its protein product is CSATQASSIEETQYF.

This clonotype came up a few times. J is TRBJ1-2 and V is TRBV6-2 or TRBV6-3; 7 positions agree with TRBD1. The ends lost 7 bases at V and 4 bases at J; junction bases unmatched: 9. The CDR3 is made up of 14 amino acids. The germline V gene encodes CDR1 MNHEY and CDR2 SVGEGT. CDR3 region: CASTYIDRAYGYTF. DNA for the CDR3: TGTGCCAGCACCTACATCGACAGGGCCTATGGCTACACCTTC.

The genes are TRBV28 and TRBJ2-3; no reliable D call. Trimming left V 5 bases short and J 0 bases short, with 15 bases between. CDR1 is MDHEN, CDR2 SYDVKM, per germline. The CDR3 totals 16 residues. The CDR3 loop is CASSPQWGRSTDTQYF. Written as DNA, the CDR3 is TGTGCCAGCAGTCCCCAATGGGGAAGAAGCACAGATACGCAGTATTTT.

This clonotype was seen a handful of times. The chain carries TRBV7-2 and TRBJ2-3; D unresolved. Trimming took off 1 base at V and 0 bases at J, with 5 bases between the two ends. Looked up from germline, CDR1 is SGHTA and CDR2 is FQGNSA. This CDR3 contains 14 residues. CDR3 protein: CASSLVISTDTQYF. CDR3 nucleotide sequence: TGTGCCAGCAGCTTAGTTATTAGCACAGATACGCAGTATTTT.

The chain joins TRBV21-1 to TRBJ1-5; the table calls TRBD1, which could not be checked here. TRBV21-1 is reported as a pseudogene. This CDR3 is built from 15 residues. The CDR3 loop reads CASSKVRDKNQPQHF. As DNA, the CDR3 is TGTGCCAGCAGCAAAGTCAGGGACAAAAATCAGCCCCAGCATTTT.

This clonotype has ten or more counts. J is TRBJ2-3 and V is TRBV6-5; TRBD2 matches at 10 bases. This CDR3 comprises 15 residues. CDR1 is MNHEY, CDR2 SVGAGI, per germline. The trim removed 2 bases at V and 4 bases at J, leaving 3 bases unmatched. This CDR3 is CASSYGLAEADTQYF. In DNA, the CDR3 is TGTGCCAGCAGTTACGGACTAGCGGAGGCAGATACGCAGTATTTT.

V usage is TRBV27 and J usage is TRBJ2-3; 10 nucleotides align to TRBD1. This CDR3 has 17 residues. CDR1 is MNHEY, CDR2 SMNVEV, per germline (reference sequence). J was trimmed by 4 bases and V by 7 bases; bases with no gene match: 14. DNA for the CDR3: TGTGCCAGCACTAGTTATACCCGCGGACAGGGGGCAGATACGCAGTATTTT. It specifies CASTSYTRGQGADTQYF.

This clonotype was counted between two and nine times. The J gene is TRBJ2-2, the V gene TRBV4-2; 8 nucleotides match TRBD2. The CDR3 has 15 amino acids. Germline assignment: CDR1 LGHNA and CDR2 YNFKEQ. With V trimmed by 4 bases and J by 3 bases, 4 bases remained unmatched. CDR3 protein: CASSLNGGDTGELFF. DNA for the CDR3: TGTGCCAGCAGCCTTAACGGGGGGGACACCGGGGAGCTGTTTTTT.

This clonotype was seen a few times. The rearrangement joins TRBV27 to TRBJ1-5; possible D gene TRBD1, 6 bases. CDR1 MNHEY and CDR2 SMNVEV come from the germline V gene (reference sequence). The CDR3 is made up of 15 amino acids. The germline V and J ends were trimmed by 5 bases and 0 bases, with 11 bases remaining between them. CDR3 in DNA: TGTGCCAGCAGTAAGACAGGATATAGCAATCAGCCCCAGCATTTT. This sequence encodes CASSKTGYSNQPQHF.

The V and J genes are TRBV5-1 and TRBJ2-1; tentative D call: TRBD1 (6 bases). The CDR3 is 14 amino acids. V lost 0 bases, J lost 9 bases, and 13 bases lay in between. Per germline, CDR1 SGHRS and CDR2 YFSETQ. Here the CDR3 reads CASSLATRGSEQFF. CDR3 DNA: TGCGCCAGCAGCTTGGCAACCAGGGGAAGTGAGCAGTTCTTC.